The rows below give T cell receptor beta chains drawn from one sample of a study of cytomegalovirus exposure and HLA in healthy donors. TCRdb keeps only in-frame clones here, not all; method: immunoSEQ multiplex PCR. Of about 160,000 clones listed, about 75% are singletons. The sequenced material came from PBMCs. These receptors all stem from a man aged 18 to 30 in good health and CMV-seronegative. The CDR3 runs from the conserved cysteine through the conserved F or W. A D gene is named only where the DNA matches it firmly. Size tells how often a clone was seen (once, few, many) or the class of an expanded clone, and some rows leave it out.

len	d_gene	v_gene	j_gene	abundance	CDR3aa	CDR3nt
14	.	TRBV12-5	TRBJ2-7	.	CASAMGSGLYEQYF	TGTGCTAGTGCCATGGGCTCCGGCTTGTACGAGCAGTACTTC
17	TRBD2	TRBV11-2	TRBJ2-7	.	CASSLDWTSGRKGEQYF	TGTGCCAGCAGCTTAGATTGGACTAGCGGGAGGAAGGGCGAGCAGTACTTC
16	TRBD2	TRBV29-1	TRBJ2-1	once	CSVEGTSGRTYNEQFF	TGCAGCGTTGAGGGGACTAGCGGGAGGACCTACAATGAGCAGTTCTTC
15	.	TRBV27	TRBJ2-3	.	CASSFEGQSTDTQYF	TGTGCCAGCAGTTTTGAAGGACAGAGCACAGATACGCAGTATTTT
17	.	TRBV7-8	TRBJ2-1	.	CASSSILLRTTYNEQFF	TGTGCCAGCAGCTCGATCCTTCTACGAACCACCTACAATGAGCAGTTCTTC
14	TRBD2	TRBV7-9	TRBJ2-7	.	CASSPREGQWEQYF	TGTGCCAGCAGCCCCCGGGAGGGGCAATGGGAGCAGTACTTC
14	.	TRBV2	TRBJ2-1	.	CASSGLDSYNEQFF	TGTGCCAGCAGTGGACTAGACTCCTACAATGAGCAGTTCTTC
15	.	TRBV9	TRBJ1-1	.	CASSVAETPGAEAFF	TGTGCCAGCAGCGTAGCTGAAACACCAGGGGCTGAAGCTTTCTTT
14	.	TRBV5-1	TRBJ1-2	.	CASSLERDSAGYTF	TGCGCCAGCAGCTTGGAGAGAGACTCGGCCGGCTACACCTTC
14	TRBD2	TRBV7-9	TRBJ2-1	.	CASSLVAGGNEQFF	TGTGCCAGCAGCTTAGTAGCGGGAGGAAATGAGCAGTTCTTC
16	TRBD2	TRBV9	TRBJ2-7	.	CASSERPGLAGGEQYF	TGTGCCAGCAGCGAGAGACCGGGACTAGCGGGAGGGGAGCAGTACTTC
15	.	TRBV4-3	TRBJ1-4	.	CASSRKWATNEKLFF	TGCGCCAGCAGCCGCAAGTGGGCCACTAATGAAAAACTGTTTTTT
11	.	TRBV30	TRBJ2-7	.	CAWREGSEQYF	TGTGCCTGGAGGGAGGGGAGCGAGCAGTACTTC
12	.	TRBV10-3	TRBJ1-2	few	CAIKGGDYGYTF	TGTGCCATCAAAGGGGGGGACTATGGCTACACCTTC
16	.	TRBV4-3	TRBJ2-2	few	CASSQDPQLYTGELFF	TGCGCCAGCAGCCAAGATCCACAGCTCTACACCGGGGAGCTGTTTTTT
16	TRBD2	TRBV5-4	TRBJ2-7	once	CASSPVTSGRAYEQYF	TGTGCCAGCAGCCCGGTTACTAGCGGGAGGGCCTACGAGCAGTACTTC